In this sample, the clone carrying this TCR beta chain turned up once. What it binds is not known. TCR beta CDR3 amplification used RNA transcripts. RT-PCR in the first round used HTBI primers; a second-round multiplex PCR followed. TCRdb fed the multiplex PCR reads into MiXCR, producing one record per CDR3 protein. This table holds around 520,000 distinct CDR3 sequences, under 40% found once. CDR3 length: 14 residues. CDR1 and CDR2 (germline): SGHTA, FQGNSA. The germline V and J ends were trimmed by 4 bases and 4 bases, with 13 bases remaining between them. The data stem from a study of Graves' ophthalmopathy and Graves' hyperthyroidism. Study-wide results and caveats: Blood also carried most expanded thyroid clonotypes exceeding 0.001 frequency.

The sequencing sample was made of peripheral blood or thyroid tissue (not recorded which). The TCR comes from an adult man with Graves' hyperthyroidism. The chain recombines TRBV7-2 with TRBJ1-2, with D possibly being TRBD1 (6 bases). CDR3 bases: TGTGCCAGCAGCTCAACCGGGACAAGCTATGGCTACACCTTC. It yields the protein CASSSTGTSYGYTF. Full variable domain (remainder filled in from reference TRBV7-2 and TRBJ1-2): GAGVSQSPSNKVTEKGKDVELRCDPISGHTALYWYRQSLGQGLEFLIYFQGNSAPDKSGLPSDRFSAERTGGSVSTLTIQRTQQEDSAVYLCASSSTGTSYGYTFGSGTRLTVV.